This TCR beta chain was identified during a study of OX40 agonist ivuxolimab in advanced cancers. On the study more broadly: Two cutaneous melanoma patients and one hepatocellular carcinoma patient, three in all, had partial responses.

Profiled with immunoSEQ multiplex PCR; TCRdb holds only in-frame clones, not every one. The repertoire holds approximately 76,000 clones, with 86% as singletons. Findings and caveats of the study: Antigen specificity remained undetermined for the expanded peripheral T cells.

As for this clone: As yet, its antigen is unknown.

The clonotype comes from an adult with an advanced solid tumor such as melanoma, head and neck, liver or kidney cancer. Sequencing was performed on CD4+ or CD8+ T cells sorted from blood, taken in a trial of the OX40 agonist ivuxolimab.

The CDR3 sequence: CASSYIPSGSHSEQFF. In nucleotides, the CDR3 is TGTGCCAGCAGCTACATCCCTAGCGGGAGCCACAGTGAGCAGTTCTTC. The rearrangement links TRBV7-2 to TRBJ2-1; the match to TRBD2 covers 10 bases. This CDR3 contains 16 residues. Germline V gene data show CDR1 as SGHTA and CDR2 as FQGNSA. Trimming cost V 4 bases and J 9 bases; bases outside gene matches: 12.